This T cell receptor (beta chain) was recorded in a study of blood T cell repertoires in COVID-19. Sequenced by immunoSEQ multiplex PCR; TCRdb stores in-frame clones only, minus some. The sample records tens of thousands of clones, 65% to 90% being singletons. With 3 bases removed from V and 4 bases from J, the gap between germline ends came to 6 bases. Germline V gene sequence: CDR1 GTSNPN, CDR2 SVGIG (reference sequence). The CDR3 is made up of 11 amino acids. Material for sequencing was peripheral blood. The chain links TRBV30 to TRBJ1-1; D uncertain. This TCR was recovered from a woman in her sixties or seventies with acute or convalescent COVID-19. The CDR3 bases are TGTGCCTGGAGCAGGTCCACTGAAGCTTTCTTT. It yields the protein CAWSRSTEAFF.